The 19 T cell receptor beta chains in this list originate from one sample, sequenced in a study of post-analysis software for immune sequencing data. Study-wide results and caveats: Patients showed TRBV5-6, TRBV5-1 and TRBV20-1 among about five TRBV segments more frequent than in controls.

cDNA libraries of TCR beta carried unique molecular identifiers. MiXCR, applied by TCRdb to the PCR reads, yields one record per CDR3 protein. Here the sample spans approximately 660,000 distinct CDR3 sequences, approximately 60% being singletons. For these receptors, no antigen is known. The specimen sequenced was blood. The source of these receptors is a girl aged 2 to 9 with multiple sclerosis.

CDR3 coding DNA: TGTGCCAGCAGCCACAGGACCACCTACGAGCAGTACTTC. It is translated as CASSHRTTYEQYF. The chain employs TRBV6-2 or TRBV6-3 and TRBJ2-7; tentative D call: TRBD1 (5 bases). The CDR3 is made up of 13 amino acids. Between the trimmed V and J ends, which lost 6 bases and 2 bases, there was a span of 11 bases. The V gene's germline CDR1 is MNHEY and CDR2 SVGEGT.

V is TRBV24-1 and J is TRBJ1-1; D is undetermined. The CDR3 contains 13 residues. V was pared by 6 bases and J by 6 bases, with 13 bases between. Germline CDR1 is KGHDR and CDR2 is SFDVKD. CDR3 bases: TGTGCCACCAGTCACAGAGGGAGAGCTGAAGCTTTCTTT. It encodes CATSHRGRAEAFF.

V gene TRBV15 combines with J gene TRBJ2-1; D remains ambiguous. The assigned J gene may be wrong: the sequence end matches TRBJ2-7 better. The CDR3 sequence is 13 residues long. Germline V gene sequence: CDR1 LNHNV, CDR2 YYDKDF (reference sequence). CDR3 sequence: CATSREPIDEQYF. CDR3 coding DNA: TGTGCCACCAGCAGAGAACCGATCGACGAGCAGTACTTC.

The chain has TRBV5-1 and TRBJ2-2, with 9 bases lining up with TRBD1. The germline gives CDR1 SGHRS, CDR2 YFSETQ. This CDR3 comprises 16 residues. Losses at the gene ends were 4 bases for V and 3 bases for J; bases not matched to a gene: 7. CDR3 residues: CASSLGTGMDTGELFF. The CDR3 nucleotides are TGCGCCAGCAGCCTTGGGACAGGGATGGACACCGGGGAGCTGTTTTTT.

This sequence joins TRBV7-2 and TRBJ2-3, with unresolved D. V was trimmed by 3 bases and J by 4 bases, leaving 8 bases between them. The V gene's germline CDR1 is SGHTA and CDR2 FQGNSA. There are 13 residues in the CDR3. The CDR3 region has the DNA TGTGCCAGCAGCTTTGAACCGGCAGATACGCAGTATTTT. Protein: CASSFEPADTQYF.

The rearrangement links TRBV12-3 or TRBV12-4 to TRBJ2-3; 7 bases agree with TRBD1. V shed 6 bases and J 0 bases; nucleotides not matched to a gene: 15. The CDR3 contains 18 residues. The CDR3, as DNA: TGTGCCAGCAGATACAGGGGCCGAATGGGCTTGAGCACAGATACGCAGTATTTT. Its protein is CASRYRGRMGLSTDTQYF.

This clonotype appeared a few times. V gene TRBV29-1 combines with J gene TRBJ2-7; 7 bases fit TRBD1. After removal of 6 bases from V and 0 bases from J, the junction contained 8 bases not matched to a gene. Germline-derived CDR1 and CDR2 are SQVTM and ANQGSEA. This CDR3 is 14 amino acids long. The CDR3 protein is CSVKDRSSSYEQYF. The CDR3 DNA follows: TGCAGCGTGAAGGACAGGAGCAGCTCCTACGAGCAGTACTTC.

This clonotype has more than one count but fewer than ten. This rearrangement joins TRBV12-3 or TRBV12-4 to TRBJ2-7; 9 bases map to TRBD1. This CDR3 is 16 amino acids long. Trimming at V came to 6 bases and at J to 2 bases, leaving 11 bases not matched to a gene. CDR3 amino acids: CASSPPPGQGPYEQYF. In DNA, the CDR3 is TGTGCCAGCAGCCCACCCCCGGGACAGGGTCCCTACGAGCAGTACTTC.

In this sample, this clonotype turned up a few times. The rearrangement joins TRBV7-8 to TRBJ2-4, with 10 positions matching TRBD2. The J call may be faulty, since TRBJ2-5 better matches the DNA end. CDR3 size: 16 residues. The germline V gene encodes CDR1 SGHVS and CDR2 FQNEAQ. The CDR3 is CASSLKAGGGEETQYF. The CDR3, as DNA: TGTGCCAGCAGCCTAAAAGCGGGAGGGGGGGAAGAGACCCAGTACTTC.

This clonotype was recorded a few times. CDR3 sequence reads: CSVARPTSYNEQFF. The DNA for the CDR3 is TGCAGCGTTGCCAGACCGACGTCCTACAATGAGCAGTTCTTC. The chain combines TRBV29-1 with TRBJ2-1; no reliable D call. The CDR3 has 14 residues. The V end was cut by 4 bases, the J end by 1 base, with 11 bases between. From germline, CDR1 is SQVTM and CDR2 ANQGSEA.

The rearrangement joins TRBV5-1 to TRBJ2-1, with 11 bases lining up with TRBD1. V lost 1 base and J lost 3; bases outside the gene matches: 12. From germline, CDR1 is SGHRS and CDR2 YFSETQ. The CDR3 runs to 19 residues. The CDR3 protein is CASSLWGQGGAGGYNEQFF. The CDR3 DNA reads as TGCGCCAGCAGCTTGTGGGGACAGGGGGGAGCGGGAGGCTACAATGAGCAGTTCTTC.

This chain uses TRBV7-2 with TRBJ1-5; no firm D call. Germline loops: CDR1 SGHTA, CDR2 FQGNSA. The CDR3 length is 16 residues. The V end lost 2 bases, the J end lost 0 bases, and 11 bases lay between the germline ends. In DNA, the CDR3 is TGTGCCAGCAGCTTATATGGTCCGGATAGCAATCAGCCCCAGCATTTT. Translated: CASSLYGPDSNQPQHF.

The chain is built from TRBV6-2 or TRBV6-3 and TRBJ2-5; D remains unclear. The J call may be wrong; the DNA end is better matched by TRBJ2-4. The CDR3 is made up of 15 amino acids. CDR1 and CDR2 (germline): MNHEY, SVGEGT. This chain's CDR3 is CASGILQATGHIQYF. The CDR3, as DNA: TGTGCCAGCGGAATCCTTCAAGCCACCGGGCACATTCAGTACTTC.

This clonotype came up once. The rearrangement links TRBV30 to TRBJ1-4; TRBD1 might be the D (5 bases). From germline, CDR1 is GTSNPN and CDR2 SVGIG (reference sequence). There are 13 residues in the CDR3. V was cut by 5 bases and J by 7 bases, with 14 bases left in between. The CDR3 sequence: CAWAQGESEKLFF. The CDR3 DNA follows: TGTGCCTGGGCCCAGGGAGAGAGTGAAAAACTGTTTTTT. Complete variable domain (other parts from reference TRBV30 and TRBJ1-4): SQTIHQWPATLVQPVGSPLSLECTVEGTSNPNLYWYRQAAGRGLQLLFYSVGIGQISSEVPQNLSASRPQDRQFILSSKKLLLSDSGFYLCAWAQGESEKLFFGSGTQLSVL.

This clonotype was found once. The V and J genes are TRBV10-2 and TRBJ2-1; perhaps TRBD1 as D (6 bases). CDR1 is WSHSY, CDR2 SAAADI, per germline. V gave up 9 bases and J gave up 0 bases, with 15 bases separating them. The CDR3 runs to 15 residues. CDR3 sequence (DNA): TGCGCCAGTGAGATGGGACATTCCTCCTACAATGAGCAGTTCTTC. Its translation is CASEMGHSSYNEQFF.

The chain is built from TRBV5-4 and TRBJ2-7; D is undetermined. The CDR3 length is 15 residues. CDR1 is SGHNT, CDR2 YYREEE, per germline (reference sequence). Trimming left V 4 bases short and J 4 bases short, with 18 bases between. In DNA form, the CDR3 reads TGTGCCAGCAGCCGCTTTTTTGCGAGACCTTACGAGCAGTACTTC. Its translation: CASSRFFARPYEQYF.

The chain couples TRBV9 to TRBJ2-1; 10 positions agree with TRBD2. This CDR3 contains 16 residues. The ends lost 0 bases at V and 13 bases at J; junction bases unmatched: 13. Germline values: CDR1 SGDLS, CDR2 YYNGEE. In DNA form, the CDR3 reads TGTGCCAGCAGCGTAGCCGCTAGCGGGAGCGGAGAGACCCAGTTCTTC. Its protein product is CASSVAASGSGETQFF.

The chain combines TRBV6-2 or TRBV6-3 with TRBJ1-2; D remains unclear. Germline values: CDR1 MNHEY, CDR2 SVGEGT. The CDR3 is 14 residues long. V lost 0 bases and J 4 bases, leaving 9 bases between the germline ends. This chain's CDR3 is CASSYSRDFYGYTF. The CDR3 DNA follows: TGTGCCAGCAGTTACTCTCGAGACTTCTATGGCTACACCTTC.

As DNA, the CDR3 is TGTGCCAGCAGTTTTTATTCGGCTAGCGGGCTTAAAAACATTCAGTACTTC. This gives the protein CASSFYSASGLKNIQYF. The chain has TRBV12-3 or TRBV12-4 and TRBJ2-4; 8 nucleotides line up with TRBD2. This CDR3 is built from 17 residues. V was clipped by 3 bases and J by 4 bases; unmatched bases: 11.